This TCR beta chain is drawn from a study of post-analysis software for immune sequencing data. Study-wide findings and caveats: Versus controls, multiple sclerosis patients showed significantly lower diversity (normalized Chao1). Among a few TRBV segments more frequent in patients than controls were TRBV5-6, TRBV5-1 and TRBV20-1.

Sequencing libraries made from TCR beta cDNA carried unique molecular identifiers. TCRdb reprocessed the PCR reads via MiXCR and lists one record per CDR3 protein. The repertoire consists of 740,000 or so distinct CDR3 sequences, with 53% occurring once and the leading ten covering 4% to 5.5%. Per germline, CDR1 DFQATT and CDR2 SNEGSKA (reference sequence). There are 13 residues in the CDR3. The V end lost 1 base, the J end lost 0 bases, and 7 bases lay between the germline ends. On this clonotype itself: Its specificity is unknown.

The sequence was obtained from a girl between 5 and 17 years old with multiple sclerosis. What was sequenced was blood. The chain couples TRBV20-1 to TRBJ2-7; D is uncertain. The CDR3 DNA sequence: TGCAGTGCTAGAGCCCCTAGCTCCTACGAGCAGTACTTC. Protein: CSARAPSSYEQYF.